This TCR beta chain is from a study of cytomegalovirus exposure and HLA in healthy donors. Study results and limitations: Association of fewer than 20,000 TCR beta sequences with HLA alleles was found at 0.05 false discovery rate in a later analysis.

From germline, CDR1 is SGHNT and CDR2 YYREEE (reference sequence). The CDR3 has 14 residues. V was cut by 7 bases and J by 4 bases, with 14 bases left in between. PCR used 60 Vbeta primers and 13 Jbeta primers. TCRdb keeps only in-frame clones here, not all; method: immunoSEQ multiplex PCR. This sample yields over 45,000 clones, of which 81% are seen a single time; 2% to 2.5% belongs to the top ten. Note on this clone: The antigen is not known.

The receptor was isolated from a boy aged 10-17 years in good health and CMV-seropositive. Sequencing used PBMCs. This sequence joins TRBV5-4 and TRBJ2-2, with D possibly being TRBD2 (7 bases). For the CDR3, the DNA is TGTGCCAGCGGGTGGGGGGGCCCCACCGGGGAGCTGTTTTTT. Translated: CASGWGGPTGELFF.